The count of the clone carrying this T cell receptor (beta chain) is one. These data are taken from a study of OX40 agonist ivuxolimab in advanced cancers. The table came from immunoSEQ multiplex PCR; TCRdb's copy has only in-frame clones and leaves some out. The data hold approximately 34,000 clones, with approximately 80% observed a single time. Germline loops: CDR1 SGHTS, CDR2 YDEGEE. J was trimmed by 0 bases and V by 0 bases; bases with no gene match: 11. The CDR3 loop spans 19 amino acids. The sequencing here drew on CD4+ or CD8+ T cells sorted from blood, taken in a trial of the OX40 agonist ivuxolimab. The receptor was isolated from an adult with an advanced solid tumor such as melanoma, head and neck, liver or kidney cancer. V usage is TRBV5-8 and J usage is TRBJ1-2; 10 bases line up with TRBD1. CDR3 coding DNA: TGTGCCAGCAGCTTGGTTCGGGGGACAGGGGCCGGATCTAACTATGGCTACACCTTC. Its translation is CASSLVRGTGAGSNYGYTF.